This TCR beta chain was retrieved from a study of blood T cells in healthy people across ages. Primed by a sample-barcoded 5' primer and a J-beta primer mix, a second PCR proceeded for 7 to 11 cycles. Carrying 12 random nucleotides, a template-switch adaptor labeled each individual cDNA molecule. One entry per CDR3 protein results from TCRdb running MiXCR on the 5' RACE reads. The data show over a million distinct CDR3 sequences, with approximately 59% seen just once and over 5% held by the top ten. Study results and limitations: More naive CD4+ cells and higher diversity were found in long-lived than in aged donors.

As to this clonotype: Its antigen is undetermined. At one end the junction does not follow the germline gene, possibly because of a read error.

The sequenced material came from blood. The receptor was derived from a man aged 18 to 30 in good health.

The CDR3 reads CASSFMGGAVFNYGYNF. CDR3 nucleotide sequence: TGTGCCAGCAGCTTTATGGGAGGCGCCGTTTTTAACTATGGCTACAACTTC. This rearrangement joins TRBV7-2 to TRBJ1-2, with D unresolved. The CDR3 runs 17 residues. Germline V gene lookup returns CDR1 SGHTA and CDR2 FQGNSA.